This TCR beta chain was captured by sequencing in a study of blood T cell repertoires in COVID-19 (dated by TCRdb to about 2020). Background for the entire study: Collaborator samples came from the United States, Italy and Spain and covered acute and convalescent phases of COVID-19. The repertoires were released in a freely available public database meant as a resource for research on the immune response to SARS-CoV-2. The material from the prospective study consisted of cDNA or gDNA derived from T cells, B-cell-depleted T cells, or PBMCs. Subjects who had been exposed to COVID-19, were actively infected with it, or had recovered from it provided the deeply sampled blood TCRbeta repertoires that made up the dataset. The samples were drawn from two sources: the first 160 participants of the ongoing ImmuneRACE study, and 1,000 to 1,500 subjects contributed by 6 global collaborators. Sample metadata almost always included a de-identified subject ID, COVID-19 status, age in years and sex. Where available, HLA class I and class II types were obtained from metadata supplied by the sample provider rather than from assay-based typing.

This clone was recorded once. The target of this receptor is not known. It has no much larger one-base neighbor in the sample; base qualities were not kept. TCRbeta CDR3 regions were amplified from genomic DNA by means of the immunoSEQ Assay, a bias-controlled multiplex PCR. The original methods were these. The number of nucleated cells in each sample was estimated by amplification of reference gene primers within the assay. To quantify the absolute abundance of each unique TCRbeta CDR3 rearrangement, sequence reads were collapsed and filtered. Productive Simpson clonality was computed per sample as the square root of Simpson's diversity index over productive rearrangements. TCRdb limited this immuneACCESS table to in-frame rearrangements with V and J called. A share of clones is missing; checked studies link under half to unresolved V genes, and the rest is unexplained. V and J calls and clone size are given by that table; D and trimming were obtained from the DNA. The sample table holds some 300,000 clones, of which approximately 90% were seen once. The ten top clones hold roughly 4% of the sample.

Enrolling through a virtual design, the prospective study's participants ranged in age from roughly 18 to 95 years and lived across some 23 United States geographic areas. Cohort assignment in the prospective study relied on participant-reported clinical history from a screening survey and a study questionnaire. Recovered participants in ImmuneRACE Cohort 3 were defined by two consecutive negative NP/OP PCR tests, clearance by a healthcare professional, or resolution of symptoms. Mobile phlebotomists in the prospective study collected whole blood, serum and a nasopharyngeal or oropharyngeal swab from every participant. Additional blood draws and questionnaires over an approximately two-month period could optionally be provided by prospective study participants. Prospective study blood samples were shipped either frozen or at room temperature before DNA extraction. From the cysteine through the phenylalanine, the CDR3 covers 14 amino acids. Only the CDR3 portion is preserved as DNA: 42 bases, with reading frame beginning at the first base. According to the germline V gene, CDR1 reads LGHNA and CDR2 reads YNFKEQ. Germline trimming amounts to 0 bases on V and 5 bases on J, with 0 as the count of junction bases outside the gene matches.

The paper's findings and limits, for the study overall: The quantity of clinical and demographic metadata differed by source and by participant and was supplied without curation.

This clonotype was sampled from a man aged 30 to 39 who had recovered from COVID-19. Sample: PBMCs or T cells enriched from blood (not recorded which). The rearranged chain carries TRBV4-2 and TRBJ2-2; the junction holds 7 bases that match TRBD1. The CDR3 corresponds to CASSQEQGTGELFF. Read as DNA, the sequence is TGTGCCAGCAGCCAAGAACAGGGGACCGGGGAGCTGTTTTTT.